The T cell receptor beta chain described here comes from a study of shared clonotypes between healthy human individuals. The overall study: The donor pool was made up of two women and three men aged 18 to 49. General observations from the study: Sampling used blood alone; tissue repertoires probably differ.

TCRdb keeps only in-frame clones here, not all; method: immunoSEQ multiplex PCR. Of millions of clones in the sample, more than 80% are singletons; the top ten hold roughly 0.15%. The sample holds one count of this clone. Its antigen is undetermined. This clonotype was obtained from a man between 18 and 29 years old in good health. Sequencing was carried out using naive CD4+ T cells sorted from blood. Subset indicated: CD45RA+ positively selected.

CDR3 nucleotide sequence: TGTGCCAGCAGCATCAAACGGGGCAATAGCAATCAGCCCCAGCATTTT. Protein sequence: CASSIKRGNSNQPQHF. The V and J genes are TRBV6-6 and TRBJ1-5; D is perhaps TRBD1 (5 bases). Germline V gives CDR1 MNHNY, CDR2 SVGAGI (reference sequence). V was pared by 6 bases and J by 0 bases, with 15 bases between. This CDR3 region has 16 residues.